Sequencing of this TCR beta chain was carried out in a study of Ad26.COV2.S vaccination and SARS-CoV-2 variants. Looking at the study overall: The donor participated in the COV1001 trial, in its Ad26.COV2.S arm. Dosing was one shot or two shots 56 days apart.

Libraries were prepared by immunoSEQ multiplex PCR; TCRdb keeps only in-frame clonotypes and omits some of them. The table includes about 400,000 clones, under 90% detected once. Stated treatment: 15 to 20 received Ad26.COV2.S at low or high dose, single or two shots; about five received placebo; per-sample allocation not given. Sample collection was performed on day 63 after the first vaccine or placebo injection. This Boston cohort included adults aged 18-55 years. In the vaccine, an Ad26 vector expressed the SARS-CoV-2 spike of the Wuhan strain. The sample in question was peripheral blood, obtained in a trial of Ad26.COV2.S vaccine versus placebo. This TCR was recovered from a person aged 18 to 65 who received the Ad26.COV2.S COVID-19 vaccine or a placebo.

CDR3 DNA: TGTGCCAGCAGCTTAGCCACAGCCCACCTTGGCGAGCAGTACTTC. Translating gives CASSLATAHLGEQYF. This chain connects TRBV7-2 to TRBJ2-7, with D hard to call. The CDR3 sequence is 15 residues long. Trimming pared 0 bases from V and 6 bases from J, leaving 15 bases between. Per the germline V gene, CDR1 is SGHTA and CDR2 is FQGNSA.